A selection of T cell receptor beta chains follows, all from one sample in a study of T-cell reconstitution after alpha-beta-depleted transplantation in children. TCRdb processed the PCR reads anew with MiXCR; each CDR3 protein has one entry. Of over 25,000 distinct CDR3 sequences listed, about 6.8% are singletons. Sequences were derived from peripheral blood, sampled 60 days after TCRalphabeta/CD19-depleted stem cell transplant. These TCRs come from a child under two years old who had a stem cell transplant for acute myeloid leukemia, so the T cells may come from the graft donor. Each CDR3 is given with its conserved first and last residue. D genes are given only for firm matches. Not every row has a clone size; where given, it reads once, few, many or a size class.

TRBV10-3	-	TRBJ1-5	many	TGTGCCATCAGTGAGGGGGGGGATAGTAGCAATCAGCCCCAGCATTTT	CAISEGGDSSNQPQHF
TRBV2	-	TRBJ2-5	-	TGTGCCACCCGGACAGCCTGGGAGACCCAGTACTTC	CATRTAWETQYF
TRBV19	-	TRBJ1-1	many	TGTGCCAGCCGGGGGGAGGTAGTCAGCACTGAAGCTTTCTTT	CASRGEVVSTEAFF
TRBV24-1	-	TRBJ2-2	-	TGTGCCACCAGGGACAGACACACCGGGGAGCTGTTTTTT	CATRDRHTGELFF
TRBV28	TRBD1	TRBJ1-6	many	TGTGCCAGCAGTTTGCCGGGACAGGGTAATTCACCCCTCCACTTT	CASSLPGQGNSPLHF
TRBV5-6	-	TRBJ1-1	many	TGTGCCAGCAGCCCCTGGGGGGGGTCGGCTTTCTTT	CASSPWGGSAFF
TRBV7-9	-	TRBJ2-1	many	TGTGCCAGCAGCCCCCAGGGGCTAGCGGAAGCCTACAATGAGCAGTTCTTC	CASSPQGLAEAYNEQFF
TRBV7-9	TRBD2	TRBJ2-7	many	TGTGCCAGCAGCTTAGGGACTAGCTACTACGAGCAGTACTTC	CASSLGTSYYEQYF
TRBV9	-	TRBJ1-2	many	TGTGCCAGCAGCGTAGGGAACAGGGACTATGGCTACACCTTC	CASSVGNRDYGYTF
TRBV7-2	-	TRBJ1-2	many	TGTGCCAGCAGCCCCGGGTGGGGGAGTTATGGCTACACCTTC	CASSPGWGSYGYTF
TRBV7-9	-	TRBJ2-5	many	TGTGCCAGCAGCTTAGGCCACTCGAGAGAGACCCAGTACTTC	CASSLGHSRETQYF
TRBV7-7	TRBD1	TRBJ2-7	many	TGTGCCAGCAGCCCACTAAAGGGACAGGGGGAGGACTACGAGCAGTACTTC	CASSPLKGQGEDYEQYF
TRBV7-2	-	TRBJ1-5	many	TGTGCCAGCAGCTTATTGACTGGTCAGGAGCCCCAGCATTTT	CASSLLTGQEPQHF
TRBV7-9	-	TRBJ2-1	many	TGTGCCAGCAGTTGGAACGGACCAGAGCAGTTCTTC	CASSWNGPEQFF
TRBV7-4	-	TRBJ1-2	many	TGTGCCAGCAGCTTACCTGGCTACACCTTC	CASSLPGYTF
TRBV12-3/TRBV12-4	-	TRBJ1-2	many	TGTGCCAGCAGTTTCGGGCTTGGGGGGTTCTATGGCTACACCTTC	CASSFGLGGFYGYTF
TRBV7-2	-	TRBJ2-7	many	TGTGCCAGCAGCTTTACCTCTGCGGGGGCTTCCTCCTACGAGCAGTACTTC	CASSFTSAGASSYEQYF
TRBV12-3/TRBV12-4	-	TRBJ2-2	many	TGTGCCAGCAGCCCTAGAGCGGCTAGGGGCGGGGAGCTGTTTTTT	CASSPRAARGGELFF
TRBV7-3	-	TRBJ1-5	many	TGTGCCAGCAGCTTACCCCCATATGGAGGGGGCAATCAGCCCCAGCATTTT	CASSLPPYGGGNQPQHF
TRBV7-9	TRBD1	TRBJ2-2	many	TGTGCCAGCAGCTTCTTGGACAGGGGTAGCGGGGAGCTGTTTTTT	CASSFLDRGSGELFF
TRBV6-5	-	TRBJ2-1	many	TGTGCCAGCAGTGGCCTTAATGAGCAGTTCTTC	CASSGLNEQFF
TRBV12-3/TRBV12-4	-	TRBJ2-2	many	TGTGCCAGCAGTTTACTACCTACACCCGGGGAGCTGTTTTTT	CASSLLPTPGELFF
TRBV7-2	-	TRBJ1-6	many	TGTGCCAGCAGCTTAGGGCAGGGCCATTCACCCCTCCACTTT	CASSLGQGHSPLHF
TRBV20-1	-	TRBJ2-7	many	TGCAGTGCATATGACAGGAAACCCTACGAGCAGTACTTC	CSAYDRKPYEQYF
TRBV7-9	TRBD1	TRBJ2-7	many	TGTGCCAGCAGCTTTGGGACAGGCGGCCACGAGCAGTACTTC	CASSFGTGGHEQYF
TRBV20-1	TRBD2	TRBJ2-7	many	TGCAGTGCTAGTCCTGAGCGGGGTCCCTCCTACGAGCAGTACTTC	CSASPERGPSYEQYF
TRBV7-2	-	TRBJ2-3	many	TGTGCCAGCAGCCTCCCTAAGGGAACCGATACGCAGTATTTT	CASSLPKGTDTQYF
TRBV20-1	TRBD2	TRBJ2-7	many	TGCAGTGCTAGTCCGCTAGCGGGCCGCTACGAGCAGTACTTC	CSASPLAGRYEQYF
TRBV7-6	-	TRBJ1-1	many	TGTGCCAGCAGCTTAGCGGGGGATAATGAAGCTTTCTTT	CASSLAGDNEAFF
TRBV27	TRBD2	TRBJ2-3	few	TGTGCCAGCAGTTTGGGGGGGAGACTAACAGATACGCAGTATTTT	CASSLGGRLTDTQYF
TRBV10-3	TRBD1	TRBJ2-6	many	TGTGCCATCAGTGTATGGGGACAGAGCTCTGGGGCCAACGTCCTGACTTTC	CAISVWGQSSGANVLTF
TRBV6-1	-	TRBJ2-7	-	TGTGCCAGCAGCCCCGGCCGAGGAGGAACCTACGAGCAGTACTTC	CASSPGRGGTYEQYF
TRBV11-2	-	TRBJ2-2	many	TGTGCCAGCAGCCCCTCGGCGGGGAACACCGGGGAGCTGTTTTTT	CASSPSAGNTGELFF
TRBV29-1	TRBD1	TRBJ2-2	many	TGCAGCGTTGCGCCGGGACAGGGTATCGGGGAGCTGTTTTTT	CSVAPGQGIGELFF
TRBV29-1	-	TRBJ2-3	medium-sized	TGCAGCGTTGGCAGGGTGATAGATACGCAGTATTTT	CSVGRVIDTQYF
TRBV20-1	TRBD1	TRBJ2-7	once	TGCAGTGCTAGGGAGACAGGGGGCTGGGACGAGCAGTACTTC	CSARETGGWDEQYF
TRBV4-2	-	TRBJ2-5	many	TGTGCCAGCAGCCAGACCCTTTTAGAGGGGGTCGAGGAGACCCAGTACTTC	CASSQTLLEGVEETQYF
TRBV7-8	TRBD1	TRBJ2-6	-	TGTGCCAGCATCGGGACAGGGGCGTTCTCTGGGGCCAACGTCCTGACTTTC	CASIGTGAFSGANVLTF